Below, 30 T cell receptor beta chains from the same sample are listed, as sequenced in a study of Ad26.COV2.S vaccination and SARS-CoV-2 variants. The data were produced by immunoSEQ multiplex PCR, yet TCRdb's version contains in-frame clones alone and is incomplete. The table records some 290,000 clones, more than 70% of them present only once. As for treatment: roughly 20 received Ad26.COV2.S at low or high dose, single or two shots; about 5 received placebo; per-sample allocation not given. The samples were gathered on day 63 after the first injection of vaccine or placebo. This material consisted of peripheral blood, taken in a trial of Ad26.COV2.S vaccine versus placebo. The receptors shown here come from a person between 18 and 59 years old who received the Ad26.COV2.S COVID-19 vaccine or a placebo.

V and J are TRBV5-1 and TRBJ1-4; TRBD1 aligns across 7 bases. This CDR3 has 15 amino acids. V gave up 3 bases and J gave up 8 bases; unmatched junction bases: 10. The germline CDR1 and CDR2 sequences are SGHRS and YFSETQ. The CDR3 loop reads CASSSAGTVHEKLFF. In nucleotides, the CDR3 is TGCGCCAGCAGCTCAGCCGGGACAGTACACGAAAAACTGTTTTTT.

The V gene is TRBV12-1, the J gene TRBJ2-7; no DNA check was done on the table's D call, TRBD1. TRBV12-1 is a pseudogene segment. This CDR3 region has 17 residues. CDR3 coding DNA: TGTGCCAGCAGCTCCTCGGGACAGGGGGCTGGATCCTACGAGCAGTACTTC. This codes for CASSSSGQGAGSYEQYF.

The gene calls are TRBV29-1 and TRBJ1-2; D ambiguous. Germline CDR1 SQVTM, CDR2 ANQGSEA. The CDR3 consists of 14 residues. The V end lost 4 bases, the J end lost 0 bases, and 12 bases lay between the germline ends. The CDR3 DNA is TGCAGCGTTGGAGATGGCGGCCCTAACTATGGCTACACCTTC. Its translation is CSVGDGGPNYGYTF. Full variable domain (remainder filled in from reference TRBV29-1 and TRBJ1-2): SAVISQKPSRDICQRGTSLTIQCQVDSQVTMMFWYRQQPGQSLTLIATANQGSEATYESGFVIDKFPISRPNLTFSTLTVSNMSPEDSSIYLCSVGDGGPNYGYTFGSGTRLTVV.

This clone is a singleton in its sample. The chain is built from TRBV7-2 and TRBJ1-2; maybe TRBD1 (5 bases). Germline-derived CDR1 and CDR2 are SGHTA and FQGNSA. Trimming shortened V by 4 bases and J by 6 bases, and 15 bases separated the two germline ends. CDR3 size: 14 residues. CDR3 residues: CASSSPRAGDGYTF. In DNA form, the CDR3 reads TGTGCCAGCAGCTCGCCCAGGGCGGGGGATGGCTACACCTTC.

V gene TRBV29-1 combines with J gene TRBJ1-2; D gene unclear. The CDR3 loop spans 9 amino acids. Germline V gene lookup returns CDR1 SQVTM and CDR2 ANQGSEA. The germline V and J ends were trimmed by 3 bases and 4 bases, with 0 bases remaining between them. As DNA, the CDR3 is TGCAGCGTTGACTATGGCTACACCTTC. As protein: CSVDYGYTF.

The V gene is TRBV6-6, the J gene TRBJ2-1; maybe TRBD1 (6 bases). Trimming cost V 6 bases and J 8 bases, with 11 bases left between them. This CDR3 is 12 amino acids long. Germline CDR1 MNHNY, CDR2 SVGAGI (reference sequence). The CDR3 loop is CASRKQGYEQFF. CDR3 sequence (DNA): TGTGCCAGCAGGAAACAGGGCTATGAGCAGTTCTTC.

V and J are TRBV10-3 and TRBJ2-1, with 12 bases fitting TRBD2. The germline gives CDR1 ENHRY, CDR2 SYGVKD. J gave up 13 bases and V 3 bases, and 10 bases lay outside the gene matches. CDR3 length: 15 amino acids. DNA of the CDR3: TGTGCCATCAGTGATCCTAGCGGGGGGGTCCCGACCCAGTTCTTC. This gives the protein CAISDPSGGVPTQFF.

The chain is built from TRBV7-6 and TRBJ2-1; 15 bases align to TRBD2. Losses at the gene ends were 0 bases for V and 10 bases for J; bases not matched to a gene: 7. The CDR3 totals 17 residues. In germline, CDR1 is SGHVS, CDR2 FNYEAQ. CDR3 in amino acids: CASSLAGTSGGYKEQFF. DNA for the CDR3: TGTGCCAGCAGCTTAGCGGGGACTAGCGGGGGGTATAAGGAGCAGTTCTTC.

This clone occurred a few times. The chain joins TRBV2 to TRBJ1-1, with D possibly matching TRBD1 (5 bases). The germline CDR1 and CDR2 sequences are SNHLY and FYNNEI. The CDR3 runs 12 residues. Trimming took off 6 bases at V and 11 bases at J, with 16 bases between the two ends. The CDR3 nucleotides are TGTGCCAGCAGCTTAGGACATTTTAGTGCTTTCTTT. Translating it yields CASSLGHFSAFF. Drawing the rest from reference TRBV2 and TRBJ1-1, the complete variable domain is EPEVTQTPSHQVTQMGQEVILRCVPISNHLYFYWYRQILGQKVEFLVSFYNNEISEKSEIFDDQFSVERPDGSNFTLKIRSTKLEDSAMYFCASSLGHFSAFFGQGTRLTVV.

This clone was counted once. The rearrangement joins TRBV5-4 to TRBJ2-3; the match to TRBD2 covers 8 bases. The CDR3 length is 14 residues. V shed 1 base, J shed 6 bases, and the junction held 4 bases outside the gene matches. Germline V gene lookup returns CDR1 SGHNT and CDR2 YYREEE (reference sequence). The CDR3, as DNA: TGTGCCAGCAGCTTGCGGGGGGGGGAGGATACGCAGTATTTT. Protein sequence: CASSLRGGEDTQYF. The variable domain in full, completed from reference TRBV5-4 and TRBJ2-3, reads ETGVTQSPTHLIKTRGQQVTLRCSSQSGHNTVSWYQQALGQGPQFIFQYYREEENGRGNFPPRFSGLQFPNYSSELNVNALELDDSALYLCASSLRGGEDTQYFGPGTRLTVL.

This sequence joins TRBV18 and TRBJ2-7; D is ambiguous. This CDR3 has 12 amino acids. Deletions cut 5 bases from V and 6 bases from J, with 11 bases between. Germline assignment: CDR1 KGHSH and CDR2 LQKENI. The CDR3 loop reads CASSSTAGEQYF. The CDR3 DNA reads as TGTGCCAGCTCATCCACGGCTGGCGAGCAGTACTTC.

This chain links TRBV5-1 with TRBJ2-2; D is possibly TRBD1 (6 bases). Germline-derived CDR1 and CDR2 are SGHRS and YFSETQ. The CDR3 length is 18 residues. The germline V and J ends were trimmed by 0 bases and 0 bases, with 15 bases remaining between them. CDR3 loop: CASSLGLDRTANTGELFF. The CDR3 bases are TGCGCCAGCAGCTTGGGTCTGGACAGAACCGCGAACACCGGGGAGCTGTTTTTT.

The J gene is TRBJ2-5, the V gene TRBV30; D possibly corresponds to TRBD1 (5 bases). CDR1 and CDR2 from the germline V gene are GTSNPN and SVGIG (reference sequence). The CDR3 is made up of 14 amino acids. Trimming took 2 bases from V and 1 from J, leaving 11 bases between them. As DNA, the CDR3 is TGTGCCTGGAGTATGGGGCAGAGCCAAGAGACCCAGTACTTC. Its translation is CAWSMGQSQETQYF.

V and J are TRBV3-1 (or the pseudogene TRBV3-2) and TRBJ2-7; D gene unclear. This CDR3 is 11 amino acids long. Between the trimmed V and J ends, which lost 0 bases and 9 bases, there was a span of 6 bases. Germline CDR1 is LGHDT and CDR2 is YNNKEL (reference sequence). This CDR3 is CASSQEGVQYF. CDR3 bases: TGTGCCAGCAGCCAAGAAGGTGTGCAGTACTTC.

J is TRBJ2-1 and V is TRBV5-1, with D unresolved. Trimming took off 4 bases at V and 0 bases at J, with 11 bases between the two ends. The CDR3 has 15 residues. CDR1 and CDR2 (germline): SGHRS, YFSETQ. CDR3 sequence: CASSTTLSSYNEQFF. CDR3 DNA: TGCGCCAGCAGCACAACACTGAGCTCCTACAATGAGCAGTTCTTC.

This sequence joins TRBV27 and TRBJ1-6; D unresolved. The ends were cut back, 3 bases at V and 8 bases at J, with 11 bases in the middle. Germline V gene data show CDR1 as MNHEY and CDR2 as SMNVEV (reference sequence). The CDR3 contains 14 residues. The CDR3 nucleotides are TGTGCCAGCAGTTTCTCCCGGATGGATTCACCCCTCCACTTT. It codes for CASSFSRMDSPLHF.

The chain carries TRBV9 and TRBJ1-2; D not resolved. CDR1 is SGDLS, CDR2 YYNGEE, per germline. The V end lost 3 bases, the J end lost 6 bases, and 3 bases lay between the germline ends. The CDR3 has 10 residues. DNA for the CDR3: TGTGCCAGCAGCGGAAATGGCTACACCTTC. It translates to CASSGNGYTF. The variable domain in full, with the rest retrieved from reference TRBV9 and TRBJ1-2, is DSGVTQTPKHLITATGQRVTLRCSPRSGDLSVYWYQQSLDQGLQFLIQYYNGEERAKGNILERFSAQQFPDLHSELNLSSLELGDSALYFCASSGNGYTFGSGTRLTVV.

J is TRBJ1-2 and V is TRBV9, with 7 nucleotides matching TRBD1. There are 15 residues in the CDR3. Trimming removed 3 bases from V and 3 bases from J; junction bases left unmatched: 8. Germline V CDR1 and CDR2: SGDLS, YYNGEE. CDR3 nucleotide sequence: TGTGCCAGCAGCGGGGGACAGCACAGGTACTATGGCTACACCTTC. Translated, it gives CASSGGQHRYYGYTF.

The rearrangement joins TRBV18 to TRBJ1-3; D not resolved. The ends were cut back, 2 bases at V and 0 bases at J, with 14 bases in the middle. Germline V gene data show CDR1 as KGHSH and CDR2 as LQKENI. This CDR3 is 17 amino acids long. CDR3 amino acids: CASSPSFGTHSGNTIYF. CDR3 in DNA: TGTGCCAGCTCACCAAGTTTCGGAACCCACTCTGGAAACACCATATATTTT.

The chain links TRBV2 to TRBJ2-5, with D hard to call. Trimming cost V 3 bases and J 3 bases, with 8 bases left between them. The CDR3 sequence is 13 residues long. Germline V gives CDR1 SNHLY, CDR2 FYNNEI. The CDR3 coding sequence is TGTGCCAGCAGTGACAGACGTAAAGAGACCCAGTACTTC. Amino acids: CASSDRRKETQYF.

A single count supports this clone. The V and J genes are TRBV5-1 and TRBJ2-3; 7 bases match TRBD2. CDR3 size: 19 residues. The germline gives CDR1 SGHRS, CDR2 YFSETQ. The junction had 23 bases not matched to a gene; V was cut back by 4 bases and J by 6 bases. The DNA for the CDR3 is TGCGCCAGCAGCCCAGGAGTGCGGGGGACCCGTTCCCTTTGGGATACGCAGTATTTT. This translates into CASSPGVRGTRSLWDTQYF.

The genes are TRBV7-8 and TRBJ2-1; D remains ambiguous. Germline values: CDR1 SGHVS, CDR2 FQNEAQ. CDR3 size: 17 residues. Trimming took 1 base from V and 0 from J, leaving 13 bases between them. The CDR3 nucleotides are TGTGCCAGCAGCTTAGAAAGGCTTAGAGGCTCCTACAATGAGCAGTTCTTC. It specifies CASSLERLRGSYNEQFF.

V gene TRBV9 combines with J gene TRBJ1-2; unclear D gene. Germline CDR1 SGDLS, CDR2 YYNGEE. Trimming removed 0 bases at V and 1 base at J, with 13 bases between. This CDR3 is 16 amino acids long. The CDR3 loop reads CASSVESGAVNYGYTF. In nucleotides, the CDR3 is TGTGCCAGCAGCGTAGAATCGGGTGCCGTTAACTATGGCTACACCTTC.

This rearrangement joins TRBV18 to TRBJ2-3; the D gene is possibly TRBD2 (7 bases). The CDR3 contains 15 residues. Germline V gene lookup returns CDR1 KGHSH and CDR2 LQKENI. The ends were cut back, 2 bases at V and 5 bases at J, with 14 bases in the middle. DNA of the CDR3: TGTGCCAGCTCACCAGGGGGGGCTCGAGGAGATACGCAGTATTTT. It encodes CASSPGGARGDTQYF.

The V gene is TRBV10-3, the J gene TRBJ2-3; 9 nucleotides agree with TRBD2. The ends lost 8 bases at V and 3 bases at J; junction bases unmatched: 27. Germline V gene lookup returns CDR1 ENHRY and CDR2 SYGVKD. The CDR3 runs 21 residues. The CDR3 is CAIQSTSDEQLAGLGTDTQYF. CDR3 coding DNA: TGTGCCATCCAGTCAACTTCTGACGAGCAACTAGCGGGCTTGGGGACAGATACGCAGTATTTT.

The V call is TRBV25-1, the J call TRBJ2-1; D possibly corresponds to TRBD1 (6 bases). The germline CDR1 and CDR2 sequences are MGHDK and SYGVNS. The CDR3 has 18 amino acids. V dropped 1 base and J dropped 0 bases, with 16 bases sitting between them. The CDR3 is CASSEWPVTGSSYNEQFF. Written as DNA, the CDR3 is TGTGCCAGCAGTGAATGGCCCGTCACAGGGAGCTCCTACAATGAGCAGTTCTTC.

The V call is TRBV18, the J call TRBJ1-1; D remains ambiguous. Trimming took off 1 base at V and 6 bases at J, with 12 bases between the two ends. Germline V CDR1 and CDR2: KGHSH, LQKENI. The CDR3 length is 14 residues. Written as DNA, the CDR3 is TGTGCCAGCTCACCACAGGGTAGTAGGTCTGAAGCTTTCTTT. It yields the protein CASSPQGSRSEAFF.

This clone has just a few counts. The chain uses TRBV29-1 and TRBJ1-6; D may be TRBD1 (5 bases). V lost 4 bases and J 8 bases, leaving 12 bases between the germline ends. The CDR3 totals 13 residues. CDR1 and CDR2 (germline): SQVTM, ANQGSEA. DNA of the CDR3: TGCAGCGTTGCATCAGGGATTCATTCACCCCTCCACTTT. Translation: CSVASGIHSPLHF. Combining the CDR3 with reference TRBV29-1 and TRBJ1-6 gives the whole variable domain SAVISQKPSRDICQRGTSLTIQCQVDSQVTMMFWYRQQPGQSLTLIATANQGSEATYESGFVIDKFPISRPNLTFSTLTVSNMSPEDSSIYLCSVASGIHSPLHFGNGTRLTVT.

This sequence joins TRBV11-2 and TRBJ1-1; weak D call: TRBD1 (5 bases). Germline-derived CDR1 and CDR2 are SGHAT and FQNNGV. The CDR3 has 13 amino acids. The V end lost 8 bases, the J end lost 0 bases, and 10 bases lay between the germline ends. The CDR3 bases are TGTGCCAGCGGGACCGGGATGAACACTGAAGCTTTCTTT. Amino acid sequence: CASGTGMNTEAFF. The variable domain in full, with the rest retrieved from reference TRBV11-2 and TRBJ1-1, is EAGVAQSPRYKIIEKRQSVAFWCNPISGHATLYWYQQILGQGPKLLIQFQNNGVVDDSQLPKDRFSAERLKGVDSTLKIQPAKLEDSAVYLCASGTGMNTEAFFGQGTRLTVV.

The sample holds one count of this clone. This chain uses TRBV6-5 with TRBJ1-2, with 7 positions matching TRBD1. V was pared by 2 bases and J by 5 bases, with 5 bases of the junction left unmatched. The CDR3 has 14 residues. Germline assignment: CDR1 MNHEY and CDR2 SVGAGI. CDR3 in amino acids: CASSYGGQPYGYTF. The CDR3 DNA follows: TGTGCCAGCAGTTACGGGGGACAGCCTTATGGCTACACCTTC.